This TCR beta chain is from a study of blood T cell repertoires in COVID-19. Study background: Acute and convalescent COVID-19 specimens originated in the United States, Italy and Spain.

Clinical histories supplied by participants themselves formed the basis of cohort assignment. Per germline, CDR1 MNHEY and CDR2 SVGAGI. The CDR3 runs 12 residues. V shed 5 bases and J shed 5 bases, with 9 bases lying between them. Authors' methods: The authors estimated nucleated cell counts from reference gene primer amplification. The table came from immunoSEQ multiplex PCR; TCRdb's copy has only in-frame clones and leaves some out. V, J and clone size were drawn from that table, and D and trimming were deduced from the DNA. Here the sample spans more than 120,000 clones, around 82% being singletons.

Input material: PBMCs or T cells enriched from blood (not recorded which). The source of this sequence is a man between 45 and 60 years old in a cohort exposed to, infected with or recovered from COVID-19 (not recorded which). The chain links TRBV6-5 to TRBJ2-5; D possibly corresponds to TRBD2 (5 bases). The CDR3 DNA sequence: TGTGCCAGCAGTCGGGATTTCGAGACCCAGTACTTC. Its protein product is CASSRDFETQYF.